One sample yielded the 20 T cell receptor beta chains listed below, sequenced in a study of post-analysis software for immune sequencing data. The antigens these receptors bind are not known. The authors incorporated unique molecular identifiers into the TCR beta cDNA libraries. One entry per CDR3 protein, called by TCRdb with MiXCR from the PCR reads. The data hold about 820,000 distinct CDR3 sequences, with under 70% observed a single time. Study findings and constraints: Patients carried five TRBV segments more frequently than controls did, and TRBV5-6, TRBV5-1 and TRBV20-1 were among them.

Sequenced input: blood. All receptors come from a girl between 5 and 17 years old with multiple sclerosis.

The rearrangement links TRBV12-3 or TRBV12-4 to TRBJ2-1, with TRBD2 identical over 8 bases. V trimming: 5 bases; J trimming: 8 bases; junction bases outside the gene matches: 11. CDR3 length equals 15 residues. CDR3 sequence reads: CASSPGAGGPDEQFF. The CDR3 coding sequence is TGTGCCAGCAGTCCCGGGGCGGGGGGACCCGATGAGCAGTTCTTC.

V gene TRBV12-3 or TRBV12-4 combines with J gene TRBJ1-5; possible D gene TRBD1, 6 bases. This CDR3 comprises 15 residues. V lost 2 bases and J 3 bases, leaving 11 bases between the germline ends. The CDR3 DNA sequence: TGTGCCAGCAGTTTAACAGGGATGAACAATCAGCCCCAGCATTTT. Translated, it gives CASSLTGMNNQPQHF.

This clonotype was found a few times. V usage is TRBV5-1 and J usage is TRBJ2-7; 8 bases map to TRBD2. Per the germline V gene, CDR1 is SGHRS and CDR2 is YFSETQ. V shed 0 bases, J shed 3 bases, and the junction held 5 bases outside the gene matches. The CDR3 loop spans 15 amino acids. This chain's CDR3 is CASSLVSSGFYEQYF. In DNA, the CDR3 is TGCGCCAGCAGCTTGGTGTCTAGCGGGTTCTACGAGCAGTACTTC.

The chain is built from TRBV29-1 and TRBJ2-3; no reliable D call. Trimming cost V 3 bases and J 5 bases, with 18 bases left between them. The germline CDR1 and CDR2 sequences are SQVTM and ANQGSEA. CDR3 length: 15 amino acids. The CDR3 sequence is CSVDTNGLHKDTQYF. CDR3 sequence (DNA): TGCAGCGTTGATACCAACGGTCTCCACAAAGATACGCAGTATTTT.

V usage is TRBV20-1 and J usage is TRBJ1-1; D unclear. CDR1 and CDR2 from the germline V gene are DFQATT and SNEGSKA (reference sequence). V lost 6 bases, J lost 2 bases, and 13 bases lay in between. CDR3 length: 13 residues. DNA of the CDR3: TGCAGTGCCCCCCGTGGATACAACACTGAAGCTTTCTTT. This gives the protein CSAPRGYNTEAFF.

As DNA, the CDR3 is TGTGCCAGCAGCGTAGGAATTGGGGTCGAGCAGTACTTC. It specifies CASSVGIGVEQYF. This chain joins TRBV9 and TRBJ2-7; D gene uncertain. This CDR3 is built from 13 residues. CDR1 is SGDLS and CDR2 is YYNGEE in the germline V gene. V was cut by 0 bases and J by 6 bases, with 10 bases left in between.

The J gene is TRBJ1-1, the V gene TRBV6-6, with D tentatively TRBD1 (6 bases). The CDR3 is 16 amino acids. The V gene lost 5 bases and the J gene lost 4 bases, with 20 bases spanning the gap. CDR1 and CDR2 (germline): MNHNY, SVGAGI (reference sequence). The CDR3 is CASSHTGLPLSTEAFF. The CDR3 coding sequence is TGTGCCAGCAGTCACACAGGGCTTCCCCTGAGCACTGAAGCTTTCTTT.

This sequence joins TRBV5-4 and TRBJ2-5; 7 bases are shared with TRBD1. Trimming at V came to 4 bases and at J to 7 bases, leaving 10 bases not matched to a gene. The CDR3 sequence is 14 residues long. Germline V gene lookup returns CDR1 SGHNT and CDR2 YYREEE (reference sequence). CDR3 protein: CASSPDRDQGTQYF. The CDR3 DNA reads TGTGCCAGCAGCCCAGACAGGGACCAGGGGACCCAGTACTTC.

The chain recombines TRBV28 with TRBJ2-1; no reliable D call. The CDR3 has 12 amino acids. Trimming left V 3 bases short and J 3 bases short, with 3 bases between. CDR1 and CDR2 from the germline V gene are MDHEN and SYDVKM. The CDR3 loop is CASSFLYNEQFF. DNA for the CDR3: TGTGCCAGCAGTTTCCTCTACAATGAGCAGTTCTTC.

This clonotype was seen only a few times. The V and J genes are TRBV7-9 and TRBJ2-5; TRBD1 aligns across 7 bases. Germline values: CDR1 SEHNR, CDR2 FQNEAQ (reference sequence). This CDR3 comprises 14 residues. Germline trimming cut 3 bases from V and 5 bases from J; bases unmatched to any gene: 6. Here the CDR3 reads CASSFFGQEETQYF. The CDR3 bases are TGTGCCAGCAGCTTTTTTGGACAGGAGGAGACCCAGTACTTC.

This chain connects TRBV18 to TRBJ2-3; 12 bases map to TRBD2. The CDR3 is made up of 16 amino acids. Germline loops: CDR1 KGHSH, CDR2 LQKENI. V trimming: 10 bases; J trimming: 0 bases; junction bases outside the gene matches: 8. Here the CDR3 DNA reads TGTGCCAACTCGCCAGGGACTAGCGGGAGCACAGATACGCAGTATTTT. Protein product: CANSPGTSGSTDTQYF.

The table lists this clonotype with a few counts. Here the CDR3 DNA reads TGTGCCAGCAGCTTTGGTCCGGAGTACAATGAGCAGTTCTTC. Amino acid sequence: CASSFGPEYNEQFF. The chain employs TRBV7-3 and TRBJ2-1; D is undetermined. The CDR3 has 14 residues. Germline V gene data show CDR1 as SGHTA and CDR2 as FQGTGA. Trimming removed 3 bases at V and 4 bases at J, with 10 bases between.

The rearrangement uses TRBV7-9 and TRBJ2-7; TRBD2 agrees at 15 bases. CDR1 and CDR2 from the germline V gene are SEHNR and FQNEAQ (reference sequence). This CDR3 is 18 amino acids long. J was trimmed by 1 base and V by 5 bases; bases with no gene match: 9. CDR3 residues: CASSPGLAGGPRSYEQYF. The CDR3 DNA is TGTGCCAGCAGCCCCGGACTAGCGGGAGGGCCCAGATCCTACGAGCAGTACTTC. Variable domain in full (rest from reference TRBV7-9 and TRBJ2-7): DTGVSQNPRHKITKRGQNVTFRCDPISEHNRLYWYRQTLGQGPEFLTYFQNEAQLEKSRLLSDRFSAERPKGSFSTLEIQRTEQGDSAMYLCASSPGLAGGPRSYEQYFGPGTRLTVT.

This sequence joins TRBV29-1 and TRBJ1-6; D perhaps matches TRBD1 (5 bases). Looked up from germline, CDR1 is SQVTM and CDR2 is ANQGSEA. V was pared by 3 bases and J by 10 bases, with 10 bases between. CDR3 size: 12 residues. The CDR3 here is CSVDRADSPLHF. The CDR3 DNA reads as TGCAGCGTTGACAGGGCCGACTCACCCCTCCACTTT.

The CDR3 sequence is CAIKLGDGNEQFF. Here the CDR3 DNA reads TGTGCCATCAAGCTCGGGGATGGGAATGAGCAGTTCTTC. The chain combines TRBV10-3 with TRBJ2-1, with D possibly being TRBD2 (5 bases). Germline-derived CDR1 and CDR2 are ENHRY and SYGVKD. The CDR3 runs 13 residues. Trimming took 7 bases from V and 7 from J, leaving 14 bases between them.

V is TRBV12-5 and J is TRBJ2-1; D not certain. The CDR3 extends over 11 amino acids. Germline V lookup: CDR1 LGHNT, CDR2 FRNRAP. Between the trimmed V and J ends, which lost 1 base and 7 bases, there was a span of 2 bases. For the CDR3, the DNA is TGTGCTAGTGGTTTGGGAAATGAGCAGTTCTTC. This encodes CASGLGNEQFF.

V usage is TRBV2 and J usage is TRBJ1-2; D ambiguous. The V end lost 5 bases, the J end lost 6 bases, and 16 bases lay between the germline ends. The CDR3 runs 14 residues. Germline assignment: CDR1 SNHLY and CDR2 FYNNEI. CDR3 sequence reads: CASSLRSTGHGYTF. CDR3 DNA sequence: TGTGCCAGCAGTTTGAGGTCGACCGGACATGGCTACACCTTC.

The chain carries TRBV10-3 and TRBJ2-2, with 7 bases identical to TRBD1. There are 14 residues in the CDR3. The V and J ends lost 7 bases and 2 bases, in that order; junction bases with no gene match: 4. CDR1 is ENHRY and CDR2 is SYGVKD in the germline V gene. DNA for the CDR3: TGTGCCATCAAAGGGGGCTTAAACACCGGGGAGCTGTTTTTT. This translates into CAIKGGLNTGELFF.

The chain couples TRBV7-3 to TRBJ2-4; D unresolved. The V gene lost 5 bases and the J gene lost 13 bases, with 24 bases spanning the gap. CDR1 and CDR2 from the germline V gene are SGHTA and FQGTGA. This CDR3 spans 15 amino acids. The CDR3 bases are TGTGCCAGCAGCCCAACACCTGATGGGATATATGAGCAGTACTTC. This encodes CASSPTPDGIYEQYF.

This clonotype was seen a handful of times. The genes are TRBV6-1 and TRBJ2-3; the match to TRBD2 covers 13 bases. With 6 bases clipped from V and 6 bases from J, the junction kept 3 bases outside the gene matches. This CDR3 has 14 residues. Germline loops: CDR1 MNHNS, CDR2 SASEGT. CDR3 in amino acids: CASSGLAGVDTQYF. DNA of the CDR3: TGTGCCAGCAGCGGACTAGCGGGAGTGGATACGCAGTATTTT.